The T cell receptor (beta chain) described here comes from a study of Graves' ophthalmopathy and Graves' hyperthyroidism. General study results and limits: Using 13 signatures, a model distinguished ophthalmopathy from stable hyperthyroidism, reaching about 87% sensitivity and over 65% specificity. Most clonotypes expanded in thyroid above 0.001 frequency were present in blood too. The model predicted ophthalmopathy progression with 60% to 71% sensitivity and approximately 72% specificity.

Germline V gene data show CDR1 as SGHTA and CDR2 as FQGTGA. The CDR3 sequence is 15 residues long. Trimming took off 2 bases at V and 9 bases at J, with 19 bases between the two ends. The study amplified TCR beta CDR3 regions using RNA transcripts. HTBI primers served in a first-round RT-PCR, which a second-round multiplex PCR followed. Each CDR3 protein gets one entry after TCRdb re-called the multiplex PCR reads with MiXCR. The sample lists a few hundred thousand distinct CDR3 sequences; less than 45% were seen once. With regard to this clonotype: The target antigen is unknown.

The chain couples TRBV7-3 to TRBJ2-5, with D unclear. The sequenced sample consisted of peripheral blood or thyroid tissue (not recorded which). This TCR was sampled from an adult man with Graves' hyperthyroidism. The CDR3 DNA reads as TGTGCCAGCAGCTTAGTGGGTTTAGCAGACGAGGCCCAGTACTTC. Translated, it gives CASSLVGLADEAQYF.